This is a list of T cell receptor beta chains from one sample in a study of T cell changes during pregnancy in multiple sclerosis. Repertoires were generated with immunoSEQ multiplex PCR, while TCRdb's copy carries only in-frame clones and drops some. The sample consists of tens of thousands of clones, roughly 90% of them appearing once. The material was peripheral blood, obtained in the first trimester of pregnancy. The receptors originated from a female donor in good health, enrolled as a control in a pregnancy study. Each CDR3 is given with its conserved first and last residue. Fields, in order: CDR3 protein, CDR3 DNA, V gene, J gene, D gene, clone size. D genes are given only for firm matches. Expanded clones are given a class, and other clones once, few, many or no size at all.

CASSSDSQGPEAFF,TGTGCCAGCAGCTCCGATAGTCAGGGCCCCGAAGCTTTCTTT,TRBV5-6,TRBJ1-1,.,.
CATSRDQGRTGEAFF,TGTGCCACCAGCAGAGACCAAGGGCGGACAGGAGAAGCTTTCTTT,TRBV15,TRBJ1-1,TRBD1,.
CASSQVFDYGYTF,TGTGCCAGCAGCCAGGTTTTTGACTATGGCTACACCTTC,TRBV11-2,TRBJ1-2,.,.
CASSQSPGGQETQYF,TGTGCCAGCTCTCAAAGCCCAGGGGGCCAAGAGACCCAGTACTTC,TRBV18,TRBJ2-5,TRBD1,.
CASRGPYGTANQPQHF,TGTGCCAGCAGAGGTCCGTACGGGACAGCGAATCAGCCCCAGCATTTT,TRBV6-6,TRBJ1-5,TRBD1,.
CASRLARDYSYEQYF,TGTGCAAGTCGCTTAGCTCGGGACTACTCGTACGAGCAGTACTTC,TRBV12-2,TRBJ2-7,.,.
CASSRGMGNIQYF,TGTGCCAGCAGTAGGGGGATGGGAAACATTCAGTACTTC,TRBV25-1,TRBJ2-4,.,.
CASSYSMRTGSTEAFF,TGTGCCAGCAGTTACTCGATGAGGACAGGAAGTACTGAAGCTTTCTTT,TRBV6-5,TRBJ1-1,TRBD1,.
CASSIDLLAAGANVLTF,TGTGCCAGTAGTATAGATCTATTGGCGGCGGGGGCCAACGTCCTGACTTTC,TRBV19,TRBJ2-6,.,once
CASSPLGLGIGTDTQYF,TGTGCCAGCTCACCTTTGGGACTAGGAATCGGCACAGATACGCAGTATTTT,TRBV18,TRBJ2-3,TRBD2,.
CASGLGTGDEQYF,TGTGCCAGCGGCCTCGGGACAGGGGACGAGCAGTACTTC,TRBV7-2,TRBJ2-7,TRBD1,.
CATRDRHSGANVLTF,TGTGCCACCAGGGATAGGCACTCTGGGGCCAACGTCCTGACTTTC,TRBV19,TRBJ2-6,.,.
CSVVGRGRSYNEQFF,TGCAGCGTCGTCGGGAGGGGACGATCCTACAATGAGCAGTTCTTC,TRBV29-1,TRBJ2-1,TRBD2,few
CASSPSSGGHSNEQFF,TGTGCCAGCAGCCCCAGTTCGGGAGGTCATTCCAATGAGCAGTTCTTC,TRBV7-9,TRBJ2-1,TRBD2,.
CASSLPRTGNHNEQFF,TGTGCCAGCAGCTTACCCCGGACAGGCAACCACAATGAGCAGTTCTTC,TRBV7-2,TRBJ2-1,TRBD1,.
CASSLMSSYNEQFF,TGTGCCAGCAGCTTAATGTCCAGTTACAATGAGCAGTTCTTC,TRBV7-2,TRBJ2-1,.,.
CASSPSTGNTEAFF,TGTGCCAGCAGTCCCTCAACAGGGAACACTGAAGCTTTCTTT,TRBV6-5,TRBJ1-1,.,.
CASSPGTGGISSYEQYF,TGTGCCAGCTCCCCGGGGACAGGGGGAATAAGCTCCTACGAGCAGTACTTC,TRBV27,TRBJ2-7,TRBD1,.
CASRLRVGGYTF,TGTGCCAGCAGATTGCGGGTGGGTGGCTACACCTTC,TRBV6-5,TRBJ1-2,.,few
CASSGLAEPLQETQYF,TGTGCCAGCAGTGGACTAGCGGAACCTCTTCAAGAGACCCAGTACTTC,TRBV6-1,TRBJ2-5,TRBD2,few
CASSPPGGGGPSEQFF,TGTGCCAGCAGCCCCCCGGGCGGCGGGGGGCCTTCTGAGCAGTTCTTC,TRBV7-9,TRBJ2-1,TRBD2,.
CASSNGGVSTDTQYF,TGTGCCAGTAGTAATGGGGGGGTGAGCACAGATACGCAGTATTTT,TRBV19,TRBJ2-3,TRBD2,.
CASSPGTSYGYTF,TGTGCCAGCAGCCCCGGGACAAGCTATGGCTACACCTTC,TRBV2,TRBJ1-2,.,.
CASSEYVQFNEQFF,TGTGCCAGCAGTGAATACGTCCAGTTCAATGAGCAGTTCTTC,TRBV25-1,TRBJ2-1,.,once
CASSNSYEQYF,TGTGCCAGCAGTAACAGCTACGAGCAGTACTTC,TRBV28,TRBJ2-7,.,once
CASSLAGGPNTGELFF,TGTGCCAGCAGCTTAGCAGGGGGCCCGAACACCGGGGAGCTGTTTTTT,TRBV5-6,TRBJ2-2,TRBD1,.
CASSHPSGYTDTQYF,TGTGCCAGCAGCCACCCTAGCGGGTACACAGATACGCAGTATTTT,TRBV7-9,TRBJ2-3,TRBD2,.
CACTPGPYGYTF,TGTGCCTGTACCCCGGGTCCTTATGGCTACACCTTC,TRBV30,TRBJ1-2,.,once
CASSLGQENSPLHF,TGCGCCAGCAGCTTAGGACAGGAGAATTCACCCCTCCACTTT,TRBV5-1,TRBJ1-6,TRBD1,.
CASSTQTGFGYYQPQHF,TGTGCCAGTAGTACCCAGACAGGGTTTGGATATTATCAGCCCCAGCATTTT,TRBV19,TRBJ1-5,TRBD1,.
CASSLSALASAFEQYF,TGTGCCAGCAGTTTATCAGCACTAGCCAGCGCCTTCGAGCAGTACTTC,TRBV27,TRBJ2-7,.,once
CASSYAGDPPNYGYTF,TGTGCCAGCAGTTACGCGGGAGACCCCCCTAACTATGGCTACACCTTC,TRBV6-6,TRBJ1-2,.,.
CASSRSGGVDEQFF,TGTGCCAGCAGCAGAAGCGGAGGCGTGGATGAGCAGTTCTTC,TRBV5-4,TRBJ2-1,.,.
CASSLRGLAGKETQYF,TGTGCCAGCAGCTTGAGGGGACTAGCGGGAAAAGAGACCCAGTACTTC,TRBV5-6,TRBJ2-5,TRBD2,.
CASSDSTNTEAFF,TGTGCCAGCAGCGACTCCACGAACACTGAAGCTTTCTTT,TRBV5-4,TRBJ1-1,.,.
CASSVGERGGFANTGELFF,TGTGCCAGCAGCGTGGGGGAGCGGGGGGGGTTCGCGAACACCGGGGAGCTGTTTTTT,TRBV9,TRBJ2-2,TRBD2,.
CASSLGQQYQETQYF,TGCGCCAGCAGCTTGGGACAGCAGTACCAAGAGACCCAGTACTTC,TRBV5-1,TRBJ2-5,.,.
CASSPDSLYGYTF,TGTGCCAGCAGCCCTGACTCACTCTATGGCTACACCTTC,TRBV14,TRBJ1-2,.,.
CASSQRTPFNYGYTF,TGTGCCAGCAGTCAAAGGACACCTTTTAACTATGGCTACACCTTC,TRBV11-2,TRBJ1-2,.,.
CAISARRDRGSTDTQYF,TGTGCCATCAGTGCCCGACGGGACAGGGGGAGCACAGATACGCAGTATTTT,TRBV10-3,TRBJ2-3,TRBD1,.
CAWSRGNEQFF,TGTGCCTGGAGTCGAGGGAATGAGCAGTTCTTC,TRBV30,TRBJ2-1,.,.
CASSVDPAGGIREQYF,TGTGCCAGCAGCGTGGATCCAGCGGGAGGAATTCGCGAGCAGTACTTC,TRBV9,TRBJ2-7,TRBD2,.
CASSRGQATDTQYF,TGTGCCAGCAGCCGTGGACAAGCCACAGATACGCAGTATTTT,TRBV7-2,TRBJ2-3,.,few
CASSTWTAYEQYF,TGTGCCAGCAGCACATGGACAGCCTACGAGCAGTACTTC,TRBV7-2,TRBJ2-7,.,.